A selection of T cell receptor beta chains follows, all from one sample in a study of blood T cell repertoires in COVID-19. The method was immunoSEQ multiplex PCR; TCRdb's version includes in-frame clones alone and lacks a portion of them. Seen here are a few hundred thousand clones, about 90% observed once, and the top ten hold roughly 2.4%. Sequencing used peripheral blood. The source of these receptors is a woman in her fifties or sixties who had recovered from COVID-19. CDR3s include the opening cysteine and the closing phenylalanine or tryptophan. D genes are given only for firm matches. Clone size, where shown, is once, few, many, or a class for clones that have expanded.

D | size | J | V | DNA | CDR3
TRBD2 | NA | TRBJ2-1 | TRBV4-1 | TGCGCCAGCAGCCAGCTAGCGGGAGTTGTCACCTACAATGAGCAGTTCTTC | CASSQLAGVVTYNEQFF
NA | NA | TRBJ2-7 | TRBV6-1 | TGTGCCAGCGGTGACAGTGTGTCCTACGAGCAGTACTTC | CASGDSVSYEQYF
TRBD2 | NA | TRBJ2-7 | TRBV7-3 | TGTGCCAGCAGCCGAACGGGAGGGCCGTACGAGCAGTACTTC | CASSRTGGPYEQYF
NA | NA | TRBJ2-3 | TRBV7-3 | TGTGCCAGCAGCCTTCGGCCAGGGGATACGCAGTATTTT | CASSLRPGDTQYF
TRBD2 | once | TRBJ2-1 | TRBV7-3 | TGTGCCAGCAGCTTAACGGGAGGGGTATTAAATGAGCAGTTCTTC | CASSLTGGVLNEQFF
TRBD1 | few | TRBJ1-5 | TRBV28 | TGTGCCAGCAGGGAAGATGGGACAGGTGAAGGTCAGCCCCAGCATTTT | CASREDGTGEGQPQHF
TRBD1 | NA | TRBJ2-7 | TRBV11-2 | TGTGCCAGCAGCTTAGGTGCAGGGGGCTTCTACGAGCAGTACTTC | CASSLGAGGFYEQYF
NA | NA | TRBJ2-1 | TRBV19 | TGTGCCAGTAGTACAACCACATGGAGCTCCTACAATGAGCAGTTCTTC | CASSTTTWSSYNEQFF
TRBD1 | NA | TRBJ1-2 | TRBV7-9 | TGTGCCAGCAGCTTAGCGGGCGGACAGGGGAGATTCTATGGCTACACCTTC | CASSLAGGQGRFYGYTF
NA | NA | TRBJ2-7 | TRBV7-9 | TGTGCCAGCAGCTACTACCTATCCTACGAGCAGTACTTC | CASSYYLSYEQYF
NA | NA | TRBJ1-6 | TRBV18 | TGTGCCAGCTCACCGGAGGCGGACTCACCCCTCCACTTT | CASSPEADSPLHF
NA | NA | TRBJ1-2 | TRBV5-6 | TGTGCCAGCAGCGAACAGGCTTTGCGGGGCTACACCTTC | CASSEQALRGYTF
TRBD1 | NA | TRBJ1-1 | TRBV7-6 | TGTGCCAGCAGCCCGGCGACAGGGGTGAACACTGAAGCTTTCTTT | CASSPATGVNTEAFF
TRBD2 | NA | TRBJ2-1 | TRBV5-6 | TGTGCCAGCAGCTTGGCCGGGGCTAGCGGCAATGAGCAGTTCTTC | CASSLAGASGNEQFF
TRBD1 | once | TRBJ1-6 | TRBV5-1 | TGCGCCAGCAGCGGGACAGGGGCTAATTCACCCCTCCACTTT | CASSGTGANSPLHF
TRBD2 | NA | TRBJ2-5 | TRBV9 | TGTGCCAGCAGCTCTCGGCCGGGGGGGACCCGGGAGACCCAGTACTTC | CASSSRPGGTRETQYF
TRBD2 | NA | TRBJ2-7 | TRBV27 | TGTGCCAGCAGTTTAGGTAGCGGGTTTTACGAGCAGTACTTC | CASSLGSGFYEQYF